The clone carrying this T cell receptor (beta chain) was seen only a few times. What it binds is not known. The authors sequenced patients whose flow cytometry had shown CD8+CD57+ cell expansion. Patients uniformly had severe acquired aplastic anemia. Patients were treatment-naive when blood was sampled. The entry originates in a study of CD8+CD57+ T cells in acquired aplastic anemia. Study details: Sorted CD4+ and CD8+ cell DNA averaged approximately 3.2 ug.

Per germline, CDR1 WSHSY and CDR2 SAAADI. This CDR3 has 16 residues. J was trimmed by 2 bases and V by 7 bases; bases with no gene match: 14. Overall study results and limits: Patients and controls were found to share twenty-nine CD8+ CDR3 sequences.

For CDR3 and TCR beta VDJ profiling, genomic DNA was the template used. TCRdb re-analysed the reads in MiXCR, keeping a single row per CDR3 protein. The sample carries 310,000 or so distinct CDR3 sequences, about three fifths recorded once. The clonotype originates from a human donor with aplastic anemia. This rearrangement joins TRBV10-2 to TRBJ2-7; 7 positions match TRBD2. Source material: sorted CD4+, CD8+, or CD8+CD57+ T cells (not recorded which) from PBMCs. The CDR3 loop reads CASKNRSGAGTYEQYF. The CDR3 DNA reads TGCGCCAGCAAAAACAGGAGCGGGGCTGGAACCTACGAGCAGTACTTC.